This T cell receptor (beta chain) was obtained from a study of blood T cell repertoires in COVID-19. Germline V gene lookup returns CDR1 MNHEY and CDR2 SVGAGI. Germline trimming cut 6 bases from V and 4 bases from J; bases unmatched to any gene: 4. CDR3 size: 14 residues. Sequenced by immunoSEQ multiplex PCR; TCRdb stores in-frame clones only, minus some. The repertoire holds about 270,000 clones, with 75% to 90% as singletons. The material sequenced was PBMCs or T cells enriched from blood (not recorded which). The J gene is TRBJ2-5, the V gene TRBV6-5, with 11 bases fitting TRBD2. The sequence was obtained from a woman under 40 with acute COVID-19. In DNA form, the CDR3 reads TGTGCCAGCAGCCTAGCGGGAGGAGGAGAGACCCAGTACTTC. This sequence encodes CASSLAGGGETQYF.